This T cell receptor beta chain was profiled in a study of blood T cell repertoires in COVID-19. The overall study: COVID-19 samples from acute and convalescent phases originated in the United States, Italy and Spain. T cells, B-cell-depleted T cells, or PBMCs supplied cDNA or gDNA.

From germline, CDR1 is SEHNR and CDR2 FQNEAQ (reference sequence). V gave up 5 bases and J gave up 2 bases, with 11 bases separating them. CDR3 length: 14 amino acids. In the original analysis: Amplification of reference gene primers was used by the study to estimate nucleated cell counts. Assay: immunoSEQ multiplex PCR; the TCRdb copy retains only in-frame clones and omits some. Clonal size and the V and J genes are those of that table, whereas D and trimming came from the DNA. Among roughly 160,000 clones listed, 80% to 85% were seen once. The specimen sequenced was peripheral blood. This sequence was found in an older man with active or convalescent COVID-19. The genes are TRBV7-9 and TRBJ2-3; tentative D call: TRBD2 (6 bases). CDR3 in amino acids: CASSRGWDTDTQYF. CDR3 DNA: TGTGCCAGCAGCCGGGGGTGGGACACAGATACGCAGTATTTT.